This TCR beta chain was identified during a study of T cell responses to AZD1222 COVID-19 vaccine. The wider study: Second-dose schedules of about 4 or about 12 weeks were combined. Study results and caveats: Two AZD1222 doses significantly raised spike-specific TCR breadth and depth over controls. Females made up more of the donors, who were largely white British, and clonal diversity may have come out too low. Close to half of spike-specific TCRs reportedly recognize unmutated variant regions.

Clones were sequenced by immunoSEQ multiplex PCR, and TCRdb holds only the in-frame ones, with some missing. In the table there are about 100,000 clones, roughly 89% of which are singletons. With respect to this clone: As yet, its antigen is unknown.

In germline, CDR1 is SGDLS, CDR2 YYNGEE. Trimming left V 3 bases short and J 9 bases short, with 16 bases between. This CDR3 is 14 amino acids long. The sample consisted of peripheral blood, taken on day 0 of AZD1222 vaccination. The chain joins TRBV9 to TRBJ2-1; perhaps TRBD1 as D (5 bases). The receptor was derived from an adult in good health. CDR3 bases: TGTGCCAGCAGCGCAACAGGAAGGGTAACTGAGCAGTTCTTC. This codes for CASSATGRVTEQFF.